This T cell receptor beta chain was identified during a study of sequential checkpoint blockade in melanoma. Whole-study context: Matched biopsies came pretreatment and at week 13 for about two dozen patients.

Comment on this clone: The antigen remains undetermined.

Regarding the study as a whole: Response in arm A was associated with pretreatment TIL clonality.

Data came from immunoSEQ multiplex PCR; TCRdb stores just in-frame clones and leaves some out. The data contain 10,000 to 15,000 clones, around 23% of them singletons. The CDR3 loop spans 21 amino acids. V lost 0 bases, J lost 0 bases, and 23 bases lay in between. The sample's treatment: randomized to nivolumab then ipilimumab (arm A) or the reverse (arm B). This sequence originates from a human donor with melanoma. This chain connects TRBV23-1 to TRBJ2-2, with D perhaps given as TRBD1 or TRBD2 (5 bases each). TRBV23-1 is given ORF status, its function remaining uncertain. The sequencing used tumor tissue (inferred from file names), collected from a patient given nivolumab and ipilimumab in sequence. The CDR3 bases are TGCGCCAGCAGTCAATCGACGATCGGAGCGGACAACTACGCGAACACCGGGGAGCTGTTTTTT. Its protein is CASSQSTIGADNYANTGELFF.